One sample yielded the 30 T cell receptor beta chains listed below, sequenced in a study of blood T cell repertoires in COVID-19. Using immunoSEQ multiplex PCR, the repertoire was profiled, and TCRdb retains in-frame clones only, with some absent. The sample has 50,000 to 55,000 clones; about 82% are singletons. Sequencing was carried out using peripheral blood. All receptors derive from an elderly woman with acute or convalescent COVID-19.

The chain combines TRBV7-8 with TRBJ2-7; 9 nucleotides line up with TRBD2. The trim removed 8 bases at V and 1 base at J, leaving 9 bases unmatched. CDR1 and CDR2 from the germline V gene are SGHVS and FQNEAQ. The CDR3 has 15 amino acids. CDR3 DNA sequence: TGTGCCAGCTCCGATTCTAGCGGGGCTTCCTACGAGCAGTACTTC. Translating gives CASSDSSGASYEQYF.

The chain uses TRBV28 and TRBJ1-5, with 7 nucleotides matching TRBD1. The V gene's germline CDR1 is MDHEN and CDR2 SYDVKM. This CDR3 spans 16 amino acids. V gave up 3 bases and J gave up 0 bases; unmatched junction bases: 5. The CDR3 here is CASSLTGHNSNQPQHF. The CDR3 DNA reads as TGTGCCAGCAGTTTGACAGGGCACAATAGCAATCAGCCCCAGCATTTT.

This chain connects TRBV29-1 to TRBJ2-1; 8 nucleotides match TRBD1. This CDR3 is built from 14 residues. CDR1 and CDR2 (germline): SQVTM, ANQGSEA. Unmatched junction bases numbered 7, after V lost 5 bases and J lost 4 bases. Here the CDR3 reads CSVSTGEQYNEQFF. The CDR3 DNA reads TGCAGCGTTTCGACAGGGGAGCAATACAATGAGCAGTTCTTC.

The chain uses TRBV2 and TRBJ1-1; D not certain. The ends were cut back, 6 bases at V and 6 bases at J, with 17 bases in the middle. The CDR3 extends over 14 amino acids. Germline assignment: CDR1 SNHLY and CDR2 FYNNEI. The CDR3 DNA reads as TGTGCCAGCAGACGGGCCTCGGGGTCCGCTGAAGCTTTCTTT. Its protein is CASRRASGSAEAFF.

The CDR3 DNA reads as TGTGCCAGCAGCCCGGGAGAAGAGGGGGGCTACACCTTC. It codes for CASSPGEEGGYTF. This chain uses TRBV3-1 (or the pseudogene TRBV3-2) with TRBJ1-2; tentatively, D is TRBD1 (5 bases). With 4 bases removed from V and 8 bases from J, the gap between germline ends came to 14 bases. The germline V gene encodes CDR1 LGHDT and CDR2 YNNKEL (reference sequence). This CDR3 region has 13 residues.

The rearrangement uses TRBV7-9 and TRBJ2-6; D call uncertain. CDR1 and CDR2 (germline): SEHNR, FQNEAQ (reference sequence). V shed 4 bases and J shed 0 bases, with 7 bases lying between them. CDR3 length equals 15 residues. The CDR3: CASSSTVSGANVLTF. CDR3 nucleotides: TGTGCCAGCAGCTCAACGGTCTCTGGGGCCAACGTCCTGACTTTC.

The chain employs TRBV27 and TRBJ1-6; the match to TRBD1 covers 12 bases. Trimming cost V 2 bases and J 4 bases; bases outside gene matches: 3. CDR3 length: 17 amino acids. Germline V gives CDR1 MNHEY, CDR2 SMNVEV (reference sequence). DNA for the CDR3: TGTGCCAGCAGTTTAGGGACAGGGGGCCAGTATAATTCACCCCTCCACTTT. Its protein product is CASSLGTGGQYNSPLHF.

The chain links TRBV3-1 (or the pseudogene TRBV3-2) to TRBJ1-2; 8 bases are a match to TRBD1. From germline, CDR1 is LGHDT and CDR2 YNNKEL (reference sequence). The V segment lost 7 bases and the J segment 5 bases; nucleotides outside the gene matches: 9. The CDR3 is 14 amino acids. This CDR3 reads CASNDRGQWYGYTF. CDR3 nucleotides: TGTGCCAGCAACGACAGGGGTCAATGGTATGGCTACACCTTC.

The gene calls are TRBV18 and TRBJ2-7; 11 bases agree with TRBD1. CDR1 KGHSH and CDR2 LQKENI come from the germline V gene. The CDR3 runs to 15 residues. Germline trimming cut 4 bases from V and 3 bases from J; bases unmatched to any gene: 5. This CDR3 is CASSLSGTGGYEQYV. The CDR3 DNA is TGTGCCAGCTCACTGTCCGGGACAGGGGGCTACGAGCAGTACGTC.

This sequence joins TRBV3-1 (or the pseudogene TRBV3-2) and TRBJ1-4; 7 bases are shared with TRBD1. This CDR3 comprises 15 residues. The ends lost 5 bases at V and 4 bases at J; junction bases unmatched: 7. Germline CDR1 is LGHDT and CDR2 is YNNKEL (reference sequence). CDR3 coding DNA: TGTGCCAGCAGCTCTCAGGGGGTTGTTAATGAAAAACTGTTTTTT. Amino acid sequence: CASSSQGVVNEKLFF.

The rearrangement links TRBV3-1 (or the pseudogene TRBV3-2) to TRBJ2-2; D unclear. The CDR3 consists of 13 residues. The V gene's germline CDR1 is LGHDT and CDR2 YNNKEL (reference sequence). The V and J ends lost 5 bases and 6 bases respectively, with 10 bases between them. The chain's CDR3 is CASSFVEAGELFF. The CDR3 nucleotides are TGTGCCAGCAGCTTCGTTGAGGCCGGGGAGCTGTTTTTT.

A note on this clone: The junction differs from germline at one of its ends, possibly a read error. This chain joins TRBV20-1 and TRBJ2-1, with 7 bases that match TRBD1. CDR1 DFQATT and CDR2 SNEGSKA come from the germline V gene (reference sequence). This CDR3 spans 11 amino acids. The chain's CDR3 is CSADRDNKQFF. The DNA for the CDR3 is TGCAGTGCTGACAGGGACAATAAGCAGTTCTTC.

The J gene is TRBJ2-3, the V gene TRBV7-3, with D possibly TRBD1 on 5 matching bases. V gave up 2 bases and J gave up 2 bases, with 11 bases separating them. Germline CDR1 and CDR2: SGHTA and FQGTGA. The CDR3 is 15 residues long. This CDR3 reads CASSLQGSPTDTQYF. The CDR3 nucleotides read TGTGCCAGCAGCTTACAGGGATCCCCCACAGATACGCAGTATTTT. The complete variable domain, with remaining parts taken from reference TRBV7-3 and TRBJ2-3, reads GAGVSQTPSNKVTEKGKYVELRCDPISGHTALYWYRQSLGQGPEFLIYFQGTGAADDSGLPNDRFFAVRPEGSVSTLKIQRTERGDSAVYLCASSLQGSPTDTQYFGPGTRLTVL.

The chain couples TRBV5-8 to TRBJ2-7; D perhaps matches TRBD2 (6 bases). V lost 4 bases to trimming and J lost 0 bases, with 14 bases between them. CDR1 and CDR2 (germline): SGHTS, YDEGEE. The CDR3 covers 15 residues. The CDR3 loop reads CASSPRLGGSYEQYV. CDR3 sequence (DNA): TGTGCCAGCAGCCCCCGCTTGGGGGGCTCCTACGAGCAGTACGTC.

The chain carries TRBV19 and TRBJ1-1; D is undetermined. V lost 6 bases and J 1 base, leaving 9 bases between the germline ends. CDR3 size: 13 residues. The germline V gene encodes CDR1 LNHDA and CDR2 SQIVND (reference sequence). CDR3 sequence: CASSRGRNTEAFF. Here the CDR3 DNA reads TGTGCCAGTAGCAGAGGGAGGAACACTGAAGCTTTCTTT.

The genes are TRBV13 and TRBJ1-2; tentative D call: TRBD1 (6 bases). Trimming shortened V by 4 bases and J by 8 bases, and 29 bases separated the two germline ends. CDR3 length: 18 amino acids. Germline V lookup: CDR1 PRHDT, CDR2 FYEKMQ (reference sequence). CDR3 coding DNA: TGTGCCAGCAGCTCCTTCACCGGGACATCCTCCTTCGGCGGCGGCTACACCTTC. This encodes CASSSFTGTSSFGGGYTF.

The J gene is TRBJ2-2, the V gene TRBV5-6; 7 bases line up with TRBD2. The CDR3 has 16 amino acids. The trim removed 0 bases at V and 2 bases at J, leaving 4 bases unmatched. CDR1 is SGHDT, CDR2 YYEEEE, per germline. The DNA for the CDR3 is TGTGCCAGCAGCTTGGTTCCTAGCGGCAACACCGGGGAGCTGTTTTTT. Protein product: CASSLVPSGNTGELFF.

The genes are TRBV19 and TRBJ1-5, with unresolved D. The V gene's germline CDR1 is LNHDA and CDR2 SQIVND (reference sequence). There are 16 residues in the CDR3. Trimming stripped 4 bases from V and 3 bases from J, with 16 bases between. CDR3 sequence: CASSTGNWVYNQPQHF. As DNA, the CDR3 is TGTGCCAGTAGTACAGGAAACTGGGTGTACAATCAGCCCCAGCATTTT. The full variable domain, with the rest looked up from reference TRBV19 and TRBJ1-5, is DGGITQSPKYLFRKEGQNVTLSCEQNLNHDAMYWYRQDPGQGLRLIYYSQIVNDFQKGDIAEGYSVSREKKESFPLTVTSAQKNPTAFYLCASSTGNWVYNQPQHFGDGTRLSIL.

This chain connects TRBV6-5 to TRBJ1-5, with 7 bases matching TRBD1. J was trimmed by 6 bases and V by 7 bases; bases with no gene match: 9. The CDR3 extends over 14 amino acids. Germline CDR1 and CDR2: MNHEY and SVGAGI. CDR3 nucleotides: TGTGCCAGCATTCGAACAGGGGAGGTTCAGCCCCAGCATTTT. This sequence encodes CASIRTGEVQPQHF.

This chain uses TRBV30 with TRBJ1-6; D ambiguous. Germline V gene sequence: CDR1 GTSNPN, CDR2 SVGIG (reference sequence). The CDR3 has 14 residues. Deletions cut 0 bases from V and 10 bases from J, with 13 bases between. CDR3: CAWSVHALGSPLHF. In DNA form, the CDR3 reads TGTGCCTGGAGTGTTCATGCCCTAGGATCACCCCTCCACTTT.

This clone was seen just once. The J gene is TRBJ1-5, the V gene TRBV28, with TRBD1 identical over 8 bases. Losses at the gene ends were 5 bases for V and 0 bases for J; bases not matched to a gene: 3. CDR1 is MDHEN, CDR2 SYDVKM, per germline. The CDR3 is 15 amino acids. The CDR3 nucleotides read TGTGCCAGCAGTCGGACAGGGCCTAGCAATCAGCCCCAGCATTTT. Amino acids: CASSRTGPSNQPQHF.

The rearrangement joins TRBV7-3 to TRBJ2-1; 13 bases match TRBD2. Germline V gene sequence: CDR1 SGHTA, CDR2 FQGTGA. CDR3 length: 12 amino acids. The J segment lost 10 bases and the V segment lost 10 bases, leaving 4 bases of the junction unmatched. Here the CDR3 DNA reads TGTGCCACCGGGACTAGCGGGAACGAGCAGTTCTTC. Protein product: CATGTSGNEQFF. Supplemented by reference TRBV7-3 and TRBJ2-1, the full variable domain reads GAGVSQTPSNKVTEKGKYVELRCDPISGHTALYWYRQSLGQGPEFLIYFQGTGAADDSGLPNDRFFAVRPEGSVSTLKIQRTERGDSAVYLCATGTSGNEQFFGPGTRLTVL.

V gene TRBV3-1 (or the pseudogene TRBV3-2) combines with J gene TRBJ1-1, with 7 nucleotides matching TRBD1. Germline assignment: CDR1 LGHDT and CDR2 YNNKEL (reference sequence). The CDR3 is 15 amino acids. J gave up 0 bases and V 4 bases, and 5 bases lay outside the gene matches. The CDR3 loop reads CASSPRGQMNTEAFF. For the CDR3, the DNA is TGTGCCAGCAGCCCCCGGGGACAGATGAACACTGAAGCTTTCTTT.

DNA of the CDR3: TGTGCCAGCAGCTTTTCGTTGTCGCGAGAGACCCAGTACTTC. It is translated as CASSFSLSRETQYF. J is TRBJ2-5 and V is TRBV11-2; no clear D gene. Germline values: CDR1 SGHAT, CDR2 FQNNGV. CDR3 length: 14 residues. The V gene lost 3 bases and the J gene lost 4 bases, with 12 bases spanning the gap. Full variable domain (missing parts from reference TRBV11-2 and TRBJ2-5): EAGVAQSPRYKIIEKRQSVAFWCNPISGHATLYWYQQILGQGPKLLIQFQNNGVVDDSQLPKDRFSAERLKGVDSTLKIQPAKLEDSAVYLCASSFSLSRETQYFGPGTRLLVL.

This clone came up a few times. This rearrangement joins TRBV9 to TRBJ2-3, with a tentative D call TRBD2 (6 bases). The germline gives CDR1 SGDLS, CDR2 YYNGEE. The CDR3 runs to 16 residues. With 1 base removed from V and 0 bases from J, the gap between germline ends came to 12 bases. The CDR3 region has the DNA TGTGCCAGCAGCGTAAATTCTGGACTAAGCACAGATACGCAGTATTTT. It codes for CASSVNSGLSTDTQYF.

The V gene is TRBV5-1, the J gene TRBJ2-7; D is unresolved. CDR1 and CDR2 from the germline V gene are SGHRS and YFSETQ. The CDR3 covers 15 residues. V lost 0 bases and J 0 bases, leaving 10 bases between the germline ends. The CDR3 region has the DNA TGCGCCAGCAGCTTGGCTGTGCCTAGCTCCTACGAGCAGTACTTC. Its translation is CASSLAVPSSYEQYF.

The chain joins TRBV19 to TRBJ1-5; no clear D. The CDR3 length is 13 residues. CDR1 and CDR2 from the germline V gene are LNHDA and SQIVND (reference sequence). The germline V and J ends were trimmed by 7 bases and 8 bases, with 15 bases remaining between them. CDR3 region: CASNRPPREPQHF. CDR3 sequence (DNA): TGTGCCAGTAATCGGCCTCCCCGGGAGCCCCAGCATTTT.

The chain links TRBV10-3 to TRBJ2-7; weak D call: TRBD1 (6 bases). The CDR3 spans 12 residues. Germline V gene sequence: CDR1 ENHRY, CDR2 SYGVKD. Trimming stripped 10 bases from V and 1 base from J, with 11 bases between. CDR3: CATAGTSYEQYF. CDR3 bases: TGTGCCACCGCAGGGACATCCTACGAGCAGTACTTC.

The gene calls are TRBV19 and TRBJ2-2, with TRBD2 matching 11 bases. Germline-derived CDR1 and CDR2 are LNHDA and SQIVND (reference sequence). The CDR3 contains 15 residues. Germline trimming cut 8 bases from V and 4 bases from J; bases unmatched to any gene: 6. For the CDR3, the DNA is TGTGCCAGTGCCAGGACTAGCGGGCGCACCGGGGAGCTGTTTTTT. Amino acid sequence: CASARTSGRTGELFF.

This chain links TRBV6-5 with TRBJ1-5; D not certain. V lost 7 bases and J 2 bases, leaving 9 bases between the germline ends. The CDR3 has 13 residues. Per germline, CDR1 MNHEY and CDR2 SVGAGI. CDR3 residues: CASTEGGNQPQHF. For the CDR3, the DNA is TGTGCCAGCACGGAGGGCGGCAATCAGCCCCAGCATTTT.